The 27 T cell receptor beta chains in this list originate from one sample, sequenced in a study of CD8+CD57+ T cells in acquired aplastic anemia. According to the study, genomic DNA was the template for TCR beta VDJ and CDR3 profiling. TCRdb recomputed calls from the reads with MiXCR, one row per CDR3 protein. Among under 350,000 distinct CDR3 sequences listed, 56% were seen once. The sequencing sample was made of sorted CD4+, CD8+, or CD8+CD57+ T cells (not recorded which) from PBMCs. The source of these receptors is a human donor with severe aplastic anemia or a healthy control (not recorded which).

This chain joins TRBV7-9 and TRBJ2-5; 11 nucleotides line up with TRBD1. CDR3 length equals 15 residues. Germline V gene lookup returns CDR1 SEHNR and CDR2 FQNEAQ (reference sequence). J lost 5 bases, V lost 3 bases, and 5 bases had no gene match. The CDR3 loop reads CASSLWGTGGETQYF. CDR3 DNA sequence: TGTGCCAGCAGCTTGTGGGGGACAGGGGGGGAGACCCAGTACTTC. The variable domain in full, with the rest retrieved from reference TRBV7-9 and TRBJ2-5, is DTGVSQNPRHKITKRGQNVTFRCDPISEHNRLYWYRQTLGQGPEFLTYFQNEAQLEKSRLLSDRFSAERPKGSFSTLEIQRTEQGDSAMYLCASSLWGTGGETQYFGPGTRLLVL.

In its sample, this clonotype was seen many times. The chain combines TRBV27 with TRBJ2-2; 7 bases agree with TRBD1. The CDR3 runs to 14 residues. In germline, CDR1 is MNHEY, CDR2 SMNVEV (reference sequence). The V segment lost 5 bases and the J segment 5 bases; nucleotides outside the gene matches: 5. DNA of the CDR3: TGTGCCAGCAGTGCCACACAGGGGACCGGGGAGCTGTTTTTT. This encodes CASSATQGTGELFF.

This clonotype showed up just once. The chain employs TRBV20-1 and TRBJ2-2; 12 bases align to TRBD1. Trimming took 2 bases from V and 7 from J; bases not matched to a gene: 11. This CDR3 region has 17 residues. CDR1 and CDR2 (germline): DFQATT, SNEGSKA (reference sequence). CDR3 amino acids: CSARPRWDRGRHGELFF. The CDR3 DNA reads TGCAGTGCTAGACCACGTTGGGACAGGGGGCGACACGGGGAGCTGTTTTTT.

This clonotype appeared a few times. The CDR3 reads CASSRDRVRPYEQYF. The DNA of the CDR3 is TGTGCCAGCAGCAGGGACAGGGTTCGACCCTACGAGCAGTACTTC. The chain uses TRBV5-6 and TRBJ2-7; TRBD1 matches at 9 bases. The trim removed 4 bases at V and 2 bases at J, leaving 7 bases unmatched. CDR3 size: 15 residues. Germline loops: CDR1 SGHDT, CDR2 YYEEEE.

This clonotype came up many times. The chain employs TRBV6-1 and TRBJ1-5, with no clear D. The CDR3 is 13 amino acids. Trimming cost V 8 bases and J 7 bases, with 15 bases left between them. The V gene's germline CDR1 is MNHNS and CDR2 SASEGT. CDR3 nucleotide sequence: TGTGCCAGCCTAGGACGGGTAGGGCAGCCCCAGCATTTT. Its translation: CASLGRVGQPQHF.

This chain connects TRBV2 to TRBJ2-3; TRBD2 agrees at 9 bases. The CDR3 contains 14 residues. The trim removed 9 bases at V and 1 base at J, leaving 5 bases unmatched. Germline V gene data show CDR1 as SNHLY and CDR2 as FYNNEI. CDR3 coding DNA: TGTGCCAGGCGGGGGGGGGAAGGCACAGATACGCAGTATTTT. This translates into CARRGGEGTDTQYF.

This clonotype has a count of ten or more. The rearrangement joins TRBV4-3 to TRBJ1-2; D might be TRBD1 (5 bases). Trimming cost V 0 bases and J 8 bases, with 10 bases left between them. The CDR3 is made up of 13 amino acids. Looked up from germline, CDR1 is LGHNA and CDR2 is YSLEER. The chain's CDR3 is CASSQEGTGGYTF. The DNA of the CDR3 is TGCGCCAGCAGCCAAGAGGGGACTGGGGGCTACACCTTC.

This clonotype was seen many times. V and J are TRBV6-1 and TRBJ1-2; possibly TRBD1 for D (5 bases). The CDR3 totals 16 residues. V was trimmed by 5 bases and J by 4 bases, leaving 20 bases between them. The germline V gene has CDR1 MNHNS and CDR2 SASEGT. The CDR3 sequence is CASSLEGQPAFYGYTF. DNA of the CDR3: TGTGCCAGCAGTCTAGAGGGGCAGCCTGCCTTCTATGGCTACACCTTC.

This chain uses TRBV7-9 with TRBJ1-2; maybe TRBD1 (6 bases). Deletions cut 6 bases from V and 6 bases from J, with 17 bases between. The CDR3 has 14 residues. Germline lookup yields CDR1 SEHNR and CDR2 FQNEAQ (reference sequence). The CDR3 coding sequence is TGTGCCAGCAGTCCACTTCGGACAGTACATGGCTACACCTTC. Translating it yields CASSPLRTVHGYTF.

V and J are TRBV20-1 and TRBJ2-7; 9 bases are a match to TRBD2. The germline gives CDR1 DFQATT, CDR2 SNEGSKA (reference sequence). Germline trimming cut 0 bases from V and 0 bases from J; bases unmatched to any gene: 3. The CDR3 has 15 residues. Here the CDR3 reads CSARDPSGNSYEQYF. The CDR3 nucleotides read TGCAGTGCTAGAGACCCTAGCGGGAACTCCTACGAGCAGTACTTC.

The V call is TRBV19, the J call TRBJ2-1, with 8 bases identical to TRBD2. CDR1 LNHDA and CDR2 SQIVND come from the germline V gene (reference sequence). CDR3 length: 16 amino acids. V dropped 4 bases and J dropped 2; count of bases not matched to a gene: 7. CDR3 in DNA: TGTGCCAGTAGTACTCCGCGCGGGGGGACCTACAATGAGCAGTTCTTC. Translated, it gives CASSTPRGGTYNEQFF.

This sequence joins TRBV6-2 or TRBV6-3 and TRBJ1-4; D is undetermined. The V end was cut by 6 bases, the J end by 5 bases, with 22 bases between. Germline V lookup: CDR1 MNHEY, CDR2 SVGEGT. CDR3 size: 17 residues. Here the CDR3 DNA reads TGTGCCAGCAGCCCACCACGAGGACTTGGCAAAAATGAAAAACTGTTTTTT. Translated: CASSPPRGLGKNEKLFF.

This clonotype appeared many times. This chain links TRBV10-3 with TRBJ2-5, with TRBD1 as a possible D gene (6 bases). From germline, CDR1 is ENHRY and CDR2 SYGVKD. V was clipped by 6 bases and J by 0 bases, with 11 bases between them. This CDR3 region has 14 residues. The CDR3 protein is CAIRKDSNQETQYF. CDR3 DNA: TGTGCCATCAGGAAGGACAGCAACCAAGAGACCCAGTACTTC.

This clonotype came up many times. The V gene is TRBV20-1, the J gene TRBJ2-5, with TRBD1 matching 10 bases. V was pared by 3 bases and J by 4 bases, with 8 bases of the junction left unmatched. Germline loops: CDR1 DFQATT, CDR2 SNEGSKA (reference sequence). The CDR3 consists of 15 residues. The chain's CDR3 is CSASGAGTGVETQYF. CDR3 sequence (DNA): TGCAGTGCTAGCGGGGCCGGGACAGGGGTAGAGACCCAGTACTTC.

This clonotype has only one observation. This chain joins TRBV14 and TRBJ2-3; unclear D gene. The germline CDR1 and CDR2 sequences are SGHDN and FVKESK. This CDR3 is built from 14 residues. V shed 6 bases and J shed 2 bases, with 12 bases lying between them. CDR3 in amino acids: CASSPGLVTDTQYF. In DNA form, the CDR3 reads TGTGCCAGCAGTCCCGGCCTGGTCACAGATACGCAGTATTTT.

The chain uses TRBV20-1 and TRBJ2-4; D is perhaps TRBD1 (6 bases). V dropped 6 bases and J dropped 2 bases, with 11 bases sitting between them. The CDR3 covers 13 residues. Germline loops: CDR1 DFQATT, CDR2 SNEGSKA (reference sequence). CDR3 amino acids: CSAPGTPKNIQYF. The CDR3, as DNA: TGCAGTGCCCCCGGGACACCCAAAAACATTCAGTACTTC.

This chain uses TRBV10-2 with TRBJ2-3; 9 bases agree with TRBD2. This CDR3 spans 14 amino acids. Germline CDR1 reads WSHSY; CDR2 reads SAAADI. V was pared by 8 bases and J by 7 bases, with 10 bases of the junction left unmatched. The CDR3 nucleotides read TGCGCCAGCGGCCTTAGCGGGAGCGGGAATACGCAGTATTTT. Protein product: CASGLSGSGNTQYF.

Worth noting for this clonotype: Here the CDR3 omits its conserved ending phenylalanine or tryptophan, so a read error is the likely source. The gene calls are TRBV9 and TRBJ2-7; D ambiguous. The V gene lost 6 bases and the J gene lost 2 bases, with 6 bases spanning the gap. Per the germline V gene, CDR1 is SGDLS and CDR2 is YYNGEE. The CDR3 is 11 residues long. The CDR3 bases are TGTGCCAGCACGTCACCCTACGAGCAGTACTCC. Residues: CASTSPYEQYS.

This clonotype was seen just once. The V call is TRBV7-2, the J call TRBJ1-1, with 8 bases that match TRBD1. V shed 4 bases and J 11 bases; nucleotides not matched to a gene: 12. The CDR3 sequence is 14 residues long. Germline CDR1 reads SGHTA; CDR2 reads FQGNSA. The CDR3 DNA reads TGTGCCAGCAGCTCCGGGGGGACAGGAGGAGAGGCTTTCTTT. Translating gives CASSSGGTGGEAFF.

At least ten counts were recorded for this clonotype. The chain recombines TRBV19 with TRBJ1-1; 9 bases are a match to TRBD1. The junction had 10 bases not matched to a gene; V was cut back by 2 bases and J by 0 bases. The CDR3 is 18 residues long. The germline V gene has CDR1 LNHDA and CDR2 SQIVND (reference sequence). CDR3 region: CASSIRPLRTGVNTEAFF. In DNA form, the CDR3 reads TGTGCCAGTAGTATACGGCCCCTTCGGACAGGGGTGAACACTGAAGCTTTCTTT.

This clonotype occurred a few times. The CDR3 is CASSEGGGTSGYEQYF. The CDR3 region has the DNA TGTGCCAGCAGTGAAGGTGGAGGGACTAGCGGCTACGAGCAGTACTTC. J is TRBJ2-7 and V is TRBV2; the match to TRBD2 covers 11 bases. V dropped 1 base and J dropped 3; count of bases not matched to a gene: 5. The CDR3 is 16 residues long. Looked up from germline, CDR1 is SNHLY and CDR2 is FYNNEI.

The J gene is TRBJ2-3, the V gene TRBV9; D perhaps matches TRBD1 (6 bases). Trimming removed 0 bases from V and 3 bases from J, with 11 bases in between. There are 15 residues in the CDR3. The germline CDR1 and CDR2 sequences are SGDLS and YYNGEE. The CDR3 bases are TGTGCCAGCAGCGTAGGTCAGGGGCAGACAGATACGCAGTATTTT. This translates into CASSVGQGQTDTQYF.

This clonotype was recorded once. At one end, the junction sequence differs from germline, possibly due to a read error. As DNA, the CDR3 is TGTGCTAGCAGCTTTTCAGGACCTAACTATGGCTACACCTTC. It is translated as CASSFSGPNYGYTF. The chain couples TRBV7-7 to TRBJ1-2; unclear D gene. The germline V gene has CDR1 SSHAT and CDR2 FNYEAQ (reference sequence). This CDR3 is built from 14 residues.

V is TRBV24-1 and J is TRBJ2-7; no clear D. The CDR3 is 17 amino acids. Trimming took 5 bases from V and 2 from J, leaving 21 bases between them. CDR1 and CDR2 (germline): KGHDR, SFDVKD. For the CDR3, the DNA is TGTGCCACCAGTGCCACATTTCCGAAGGGTATCCCCTACGAGCAGTACTTC. Amino acid sequence: CATSATFPKGIPYEQYF.

In this sample, this clonotype turned up many times. The chain links TRBV29-1 to TRBJ2-6; D might be TRBD1 (5 bases). This CDR3 is 14 amino acids long. Per germline, CDR1 SQVTM and CDR2 ANQGSEA. With 6 bases removed from V and 0 bases from J, the gap between germline ends came to 9 bases. Written as DNA, the CDR3 is TGCAGCGTGGCCGACAGCTCTGGGGCCAACGTCCTGACTTTC. Its translation is CSVADSSGANVLTF.

The chain recombines TRBV10-3 with TRBJ2-7, with TRBD2 matching over 8 bases. V shed 8 bases, J shed 8 bases, and the junction held 17 bases outside the gene matches. CDR1 ENHRY and CDR2 SYGVKD come from the germline V gene. The CDR3 totals 15 residues. In DNA, the CDR3 is TGTGCCATCGACGCCGGTGGTAGCGGGGCCTTAAAGCAGTACTTC. Amino acids: CAIDAGGSGALKQYF.

With regard to this clonotype: Germline is not matched at one junction end, which may reflect a read error. V gene TRBV7-9 combines with J gene TRBJ2-7, with a possible D match to TRBD2 (6 bases). The CDR3 length is 13 residues. Germline CDR1 SEHNR, CDR2 FQNEAQ (reference sequence). The CDR3, as DNA: TGCGCCAGCAGCTGGGGGGTTGACTACGAGCAGTACTTC. As protein: CASSWGVDYEQYF.